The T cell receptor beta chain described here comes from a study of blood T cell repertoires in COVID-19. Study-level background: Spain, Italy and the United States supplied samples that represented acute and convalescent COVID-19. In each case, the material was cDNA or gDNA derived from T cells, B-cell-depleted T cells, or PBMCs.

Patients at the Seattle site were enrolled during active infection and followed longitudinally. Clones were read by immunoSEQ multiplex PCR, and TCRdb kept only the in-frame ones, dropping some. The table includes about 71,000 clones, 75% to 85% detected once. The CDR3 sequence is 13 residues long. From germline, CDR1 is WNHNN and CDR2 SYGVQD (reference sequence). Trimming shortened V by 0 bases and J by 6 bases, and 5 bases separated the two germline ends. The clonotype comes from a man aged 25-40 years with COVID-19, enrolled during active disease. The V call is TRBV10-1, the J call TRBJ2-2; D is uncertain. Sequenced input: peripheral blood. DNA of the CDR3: TGCGCCAGCAGTGAGTCGACTCCCGGGGAGCTGTTTTTT. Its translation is CASSESTPGELFF.